These 10 T cell receptor beta chains were all obtained from the same sample, sequenced in a study of T cell repertoires in cytomegalovirus infection. TCRdb passed the reads through MiXCR, listing each CDR3 protein once. The repertoire holds 650,000 to 850,000 distinct CDR3 sequences, with under 35% as singletons. No antigens are known for them. Material: cultured CD8+ T cells from PBMCs, obtained from culture after CMV antigen stimulation. These receptors originate from a human donor in good health (CMV status not recorded). Some clones in this sample may be carry-over from other donors' samples.

This clonotype was seen only a few times. The chain combines TRBV29-1 with TRBJ1-3; D is perhaps TRBD1 (6 bases). With 4 bases removed from V and 0 bases from J, the gap between germline ends came to 10 bases. The CDR3 runs 14 residues. The germline V gene encodes CDR1 SQVTM and CDR2 ANQGSEA. The DNA of the CDR3 is TGCAGCGTTGTGGGGGCACTCTCTGGAAACACCATATATTTT. Translating it yields CSVVGALSGNTIYF.

In this sample, this clonotype turned up a few times. This chain connects TRBV4-3 to TRBJ2-2, with a tentative D call TRBD1 (5 bases). The ends were cut back, 1 base at V and 5 bases at J, with 14 bases in the middle. The CDR3 has 16 amino acids. CDR1 and CDR2 (germline): LGHNA, YSLEER. In DNA form, the CDR3 reads TGCGCCAGCAGCCAAGGCGTGGGGCACCGGACCGGGGAGCTGTTTTTT. Translation gives CASSQGVGHRTGELFF.

The sample holds a few counts of this clonotype. The rearrangement uses TRBV27 and TRBJ1-6; D is possibly TRBD1 (6 bases). CDR1 is MNHEY and CDR2 is SMNVEV in the germline V gene (reference sequence). Deletions cut 1 base from V and 8 bases from J, with 12 bases between. The CDR3 loop spans 15 amino acids. The CDR3 DNA reads as TGTGCCAGCAGTTTATTAAGACAGGCGTATTCACCCCTCCACTTT. Translating it yields CASSLLRQAYSPLHF.

This clonotype appeared once. Germline is not matched at one junction end, which may reflect a read error. This chain connects TRBV7-6 to TRBJ1-2; D is unresolved. The CDR3 covers 10 residues. Germline V gives CDR1 SGHVS, CDR2 FNYEAQ. The CDR3 spells CASIDGDYTF. CDR3 DNA: TGTGCTAGCATAGACGGGGACTACACCTTC.

V is TRBV6-6 and J is TRBJ2-7; TRBD2 aligns across 8 bases. Per the germline V gene, CDR1 is MNHNY and CDR2 is SVGAGI (reference sequence). This CDR3 contains 20 residues. J was trimmed by 1 base and V by 0 bases; bases with no gene match: 17. CDR3 sequence: CASSYSSPGLGSVGSYEQYF. The CDR3 DNA follows: TGTGCCAGCAGTTACTCGTCTCCGGGACTAGGATCGGTAGGTTCCTACGAGCAGTACTTC.

V usage is TRBV20-1 and J usage is TRBJ1-4; D is uncertain. Germline loops: CDR1 DFQATT, CDR2 SNEGSKA (reference sequence). The CDR3 contains 15 residues. V dropped 0 bases and J dropped 4 bases, with 12 bases sitting between them. CDR3 in amino acids: CSARDARLNNEKLFF. CDR3 sequence (DNA): TGCAGTGCTAGAGATGCCAGGTTGAATAATGAAAAACTGTTTTTT.

A few counts support this clonotype. The J gene is TRBJ2-7, the V gene TRBV7-2, with 9 bases identical to TRBD2. The CDR3 spans 15 residues. The trim removed 1 base at V and 4 bases at J, leaving 5 bases unmatched. In germline, CDR1 is SGHTA, CDR2 FQGNSA. The CDR3 here is CASSLDRGGAYEQYF. CDR3 DNA sequence: TGTGCCAGCAGCTTAGATCGCGGGGGGGCGTACGAGCAGTACTTC. The whole variable domain, remainder taken from reference TRBV7-2 and TRBJ2-7, is GAGVSQSPSNKVTEKGKDVELRCDPISGHTALYWYRQSLGQGLEFLIYFQGNSAPDKSGLPSDRFSAERTGGSVSTLTIQRTQQEDSAVYLCASSLDRGGAYEQYFGPGTRLTVT.

J is TRBJ1-5 and V is TRBV3-1; D unclear. Trimming cost V 0 bases and J 7 bases, with 10 bases left between them. The CDR3 covers 14 residues. Germline V gives CDR1 LGHDT, CDR2 YNNKEL (reference sequence). Here the CDR3 reads CASSQDLGEQPQHF. The CDR3 nucleotides are TGTGCCAGCAGCCAAGATTTAGGTGAGCAGCCCCAGCATTTT.

The rearrangement uses TRBV14 and TRBJ1-4, with a tentative D call TRBD1 (5 bases). The CDR3 totals 14 residues. Germline V gives CDR1 SGHDN, CDR2 FVKESK. V lost 4 bases and J lost 10, with 16 bases in between. The CDR3 region has the DNA TGTGCCAGCAGCCTGGGACGGCCCTATCGAAAACTGTTTTTT. Encoded protein: CASSLGRPYRKLFF.

This rearrangement joins TRBV25-1 to TRBJ2-5; D call uncertain. Germline loops: CDR1 MGHDK, CDR2 SYGVNS. The CDR3 loop spans 14 amino acids. V lost 6 bases and J 0 bases, leaving 11 bases between the germline ends. CDR3 protein: CASSPGRHQETQYF. For the CDR3, the DNA is TGTGCCAGCAGCCCGGGCAGGCACCAAGAGACCCAGTACTTC.